This T cell receptor (beta chain) was recovered during a study of cytomegalovirus exposure and HLA in healthy donors. Study-wide background: A subsequent analysis reported that the 120 or so validation repertoires were produced on the same platform that had also been used for the roughly 670 first-cohort repertoires. General observations from the study: The classifier, whose performance was assessed in both the original and validation cohorts, reportedly diagnosed cytomegalovirus status with high specificity and sensitivity. Subsequent analysis showed first-cohort TCR clusters tending to co-occur in 120 validation repertoires. Cytomegalovirus-associated status was assigned to some 180 TCR beta chains.

Using immunoSEQ multiplex PCR, the repertoire was profiled, and TCRdb retains in-frame clones only, with some absent. The sample lists 200,000 to 250,000 clones, less than 90% seen once, with around 12% in the top ten. Regarding this clone: As yet, its antigen is unknown.

The source of this sequence is a man aged 18-30 years in good health and CMV-seropositive. The specimen sequenced was PBMCs.

CDR3 sequence: CASSTRGMGNQPQHF. The CDR3 nucleotides are TGTGCCAGCAGTACCAGGGGGATGGGAAATCAGCCCCAGCATTTT. J is TRBJ1-5 and V is TRBV28; TRBD1 matches 7 bases. Germline V gene sequence: CDR1 MDHEN, CDR2 SYDVKM. CDR3 size: 15 residues. J was trimmed by 4 bases and V by 5 bases; bases with no gene match: 8.